This is a list of T cell receptor beta chains from one sample in a study of blood T cell repertoires in COVID-19. This table comes from immunoSEQ multiplex PCR, and its TCRdb copy is limited to in-frame clones, with some not included. The sample has fewer than 250,000 clones; roughly 85% are singletons. Sequenced material: PBMCs or T cells enriched from blood (not recorded which). The source of these receptors is a woman between 45 and 60 years old who had been exposed to COVID-19. The CDR3 runs from the conserved cysteine through the conserved F or W. D genes are given only for firm matches. The size of a clone is reported for some rows only, either as once, few or many, or as a class for expanded clones.

v_call,clone_size,d_call,j_call,cdr3_aa,cdr3_nt
TRBV7-2,-,TRBD1,TRBJ1-1,CASSLRTGRTEAFF,TGTGCCAGCAGCTTACGGACAGGGAGAACTGAAGCTTTCTTT
TRBV6-6,-,-,TRBJ1-2,CASTPTSGNYGYTF,TGTGCCAGCACCCCCACGTCGGGGAACTATGGCTACACCTTC
TRBV24-1,-,-,TRBJ2-3,CATSDKRQAPDTQYF,TGTGCCACCAGTGATAAGCGGCAAGCACCAGATACGCAGTATTTT
TRBV19,-,-,TRBJ1-1,CASSSTGPGGGQAFF,TGTGCCAGTAGTTCGACAGGTCCGGGGGGAGGGCAAGCTTTCTTT
TRBV7-9,-,-,TRBJ1-1,CASSSGGTTEAFF,TGTGCCAGCAGCTCTGGGGGGACCACTGAAGCTTTCTTT
TRBV27,-,-,TRBJ2-5,CASSFDLSGGMETQYF,TGTGCCAGCAGTTTCGATCTCTCAGGGGGGATGGAGACCCAGTACTTC
TRBV12-5,-,TRBD2,TRBJ2-3,CASGPDLRGSTDTQYF,TGTGCTAGTGGTCCGGACCTGCGGGGGAGCACAGATACGCAGTATTTT
TRBV9,-,TRBD1,TRBJ1-2,CASSGTQGDYGYTF,TGTGCCAGCAGCGGGACCCAGGGGGACTATGGCTACACCTTC
TRBV6-5,-,-,TRBJ1-1,CASSFLADEAFF,-
TRBV5-1,-,-,TRBJ2-7,CASSLAGVPYEQYF,TGCGCCAGCAGCTTGGCGGGGGTCCCCTACGAGCAGTACTTC
TRBV2,-,-,TRBJ2-2,CASSRHSPGSNTGELFF,TGTGCCAGCAGCCGCCACAGTCCTGGTTCGAACACCGGGGAGCTGTTTTTT
TRBV11-1,-,TRBD1,TRBJ1-6,CASSPDRAGSPLHF,TGTGCCAGCAGCCCTGACAGGGCGGGTTCACCCCTCCACTTT
TRBV19,-,-,TRBJ1-6,CASSIVGTLSPLHF,TGTGCCAGTAGTATAGTGGGCACTCTGTCACCCCTCCACTTT
TRBV19,few,-,TRBJ2-1,CASSGEVYNEQFF,TGTGCCAGCTCCGGGGAGGTTTACAATGAGCAGTTCTTC
TRBV5-6,-,TRBD2,TRBJ2-7,CASSLVGGGGEQYF,TGTGCCAGCAGCTTGGTCGGGGGGGGCGGCGAGCAGTACTTC
TRBV19,-,-,TRBJ2-5,CASSPLGGTQYF,TGTGCCAGTTCCCCGTTGGGGGGGACCCAGTACTTC
TRBV10-1,-,-,TRBJ1-2,CASILSLDGYTF,TGCGCCAGCATTTTGAGCCTAGATGGCTACACCTTC
TRBV3-1/TRBV3-2,once,TRBD1,TRBJ1-2,CASSQGTGVTYGYTF,TGTGCCAGCAGCCAAGGGACAGGGGTGACCTATGGCTACACCTTC